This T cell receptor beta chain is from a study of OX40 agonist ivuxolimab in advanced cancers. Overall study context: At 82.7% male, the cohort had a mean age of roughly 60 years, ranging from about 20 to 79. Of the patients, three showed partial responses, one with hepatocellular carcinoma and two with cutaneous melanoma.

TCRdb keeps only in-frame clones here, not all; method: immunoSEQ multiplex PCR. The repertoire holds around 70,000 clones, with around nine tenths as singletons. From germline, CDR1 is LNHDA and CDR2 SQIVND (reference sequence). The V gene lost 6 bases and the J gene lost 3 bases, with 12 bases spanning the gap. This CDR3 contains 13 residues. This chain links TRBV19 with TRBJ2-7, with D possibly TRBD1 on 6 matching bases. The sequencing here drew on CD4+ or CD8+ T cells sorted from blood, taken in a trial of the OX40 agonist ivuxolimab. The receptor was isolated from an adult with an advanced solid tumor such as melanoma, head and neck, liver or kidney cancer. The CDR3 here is CASRPGTSYEQYF. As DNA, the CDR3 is TGTGCCAGTAGGCCTGGGACAAGCTACGAGCAGTACTTC.